This TCR beta chain originates from a study of cytomegalovirus exposure and HLA in healthy donors. Use of 60 Vbeta and 13 Jbeta primers characterized the PCR. TCRdb's copy holds only in-frame clones and misses some; the assay was immunoSEQ multiplex PCR. This table has about 210,000 clones, 81% appearing once. CDR3 length equals 15 residues. The germline CDR1 and CDR2 sequences are KGHSH and LQKENI. J was trimmed by 2 bases and V by 5 bases; bases with no gene match: 7. Concerning this clone: Its matching antigen is unknown.

Study-wide points: In an earlier analysis, in some 500 donors, most V segments appeared productive either ~87% or ~30% of the time. One later analysis reportedly identified an Asian-associated ancestry cluster that showed fewer N-insertions than the approximately 710-donor mean.

The sample taken for sequencing was PBMCs. V gene TRBV18 combines with J gene TRBJ2-5; 8 bases match TRBD2. This receptor was obtained from a man aged 40-49 years in good health and CMV-seropositive. Here the CDR3 reads CASSLERGPQETQYF. CDR3 sequence (DNA): TGTGCCAGCTCATTAGAGCGGGGGCCACAAGAGACCCAGTACTTC.